This is a list of T cell receptor beta chains from one sample in a study of graft-versus-host responses after intestinal transplantation. These TCRs are of unknown antigen specificity. Data came from immunoSEQ multiplex PCR; TCRdb stores just in-frame clones and leaves some out. The table has about 130,000 clones, roughly 92% seen once. The source material was unstimulated CD4+ T cells sorted from spleen or lymph node cells, sampled before intestinal transplant. These receptor sequences come from a human donor who received an intestinal transplant. CDR3s include the opening cysteine and the closing phenylalanine or tryptophan. The D gene is left open where the match is weak. Some rows have no size entry. The others give once, few or many, or a class for an expanded clone.

TRBV19	TRBJ2-7	NA	TRBD2	CASTPSGGQKYYEQYF	TGTGCCAGTACCCCTAGCGGGGGGCAAAAATACTACGAGCAGTACTTC
TRBV5-6	TRBJ2-5	NA	NA	CASSLGQETQYF	TGTGCCAGCAGCTTAGGCCAAGAGACCCAGTACTTC
TRBV11-2	TRBJ2-5	NA	TRBD2	CASSFIRAAGLVAQTQYF	TGTGCCAGCAGCTTTATCCGTGCCGCGGGACTAGTCGCACAGACCCAGTACTTC
TRBV18	TRBJ2-5	NA	TRBD1	CASSPNRGPQETQYF	TGTGCCAGCTCACCTAACAGGGGGCCCCAAGAGACCCAGTACTTC
TRBV5-1	TRBJ1-1	NA	TRBD1	CASSSPREGAVTEAFF	TGCGCCAGCAGCTCCCCCCGGGAGGGGGCGGTCACTGAAGCTTTCTTT
TRBV6-5	TRBJ2-7	NA	NA	CASRPTEGVLSEQYF	TGTGCCAGCAGGCCTACCGAGGGGGTCTTAAGTGAGCAGTACTTC
TRBV18	TRBJ2-7	NA	NA	CASSGQPSYEQYF	TGTGCCAGCTCAGGGCAACCGTCCTACGAGCAGTACTTC
TRBV6-1	TRBJ1-5	NA	TRBD1	CASSTGDRQPQHF	TGTGCCAGCAGTACAGGGGATCGACAGCCCCAGCATTTT
TRBV4-2	TRBJ2-1	NA	TRBD2	CASSQDPSGGADEQFF	TGTGCCAGCAGCCAGGACCCTAGCGGGGGGGCCGATGAGCAGTTCTTC
TRBV6-5	TRBJ1-5	NA	NA	CASSLQGQQPQHF	TGTGCCAGCAGTTTACAGGGCCAACAGCCCCAGCATTTT
TRBV6-5	TRBJ2-7	once	NA	CASSYSRQTAYEQYF	TGTGCCAGCAGTTACTCCCGACAGACAGCCTACGAGCAGTACTTC
TRBV5-1	TRBJ1-1	few	TRBD1	CASSLRGQGSMNTEAFF	TGCGCCAGCAGCTTGCGAGGACAGGGATCGATGAACACTGAAGCTTTCTTT
TRBV2	TRBJ2-5	NA	NA	CASSAQETQYF	TGTGCCAGCAGCGCCCAAGAGACCCAGTACTTC
TRBV7-9	TRBJ1-2	once	TRBD1	CASSIGTGQHYGYTF	TGTGCCAGCAGCATCGGGACAGGGCAACACTATGGCTACACCTTC
TRBV7-9	TRBJ1-2	NA	NA	CASSLEASGYTF	TGTGCCAGCAGCTTAGAGGCATCGGGCTACACCTTC
TRBV6-6	TRBJ1-1	NA	NA	CASSLGGENTEAFF	TGTGCCAGCAGTTTGGGGGGAGAGAACACTGAAGCTTTCTTT
TRBV5-1	TRBJ2-5	NA	NA	CASSLGGPPQETQYF	TGCGCCAGCAGCTTGGGGGGGCCACCACAAGAGACCCAGTACTTC
TRBV6-1	TRBJ2-7	NA	NA	CASSRTAYSYEQYF	TGTGCCAGCAGTCGGACTGCTTACTCCTACGAGCAGTACTTC
TRBV6-5	TRBJ2-7	NA	TRBD1	CASSYSTGGIYEQYF	TGTGCCAGCAGTTACTCGACAGGGGGCATATACGAGCAGTACTTC
TRBV18	TRBJ1-1	NA	NA	CASSPPNSGKAFF	TGTGCCAGCTCACCACCTAATTCCGGGAAAGCTTTCTTT
TRBV6-1	TRBJ1-5	NA	NA	CAAGTQPGNQPQHF	TGTGCCGCCGGGACACAGCCTGGCAATCAGCCCCAGCATTTT
TRBV5-1	TRBJ2-7	NA	TRBD1	CASSLRDRGRGEQYF	TGCGCCAGCAGCTTGAGGGACAGGGGACGGGGGGAGCAGTACTTC
TRBV18	TRBJ2-3	NA	TRBD2	CASSPPVGGGADTQYF	TGTGCCAGCTCACCACCGGTCGGCGGGGGGGCGGATACGCAGTATTTT
TRBV21-1	TRBJ1-2	once	NA	CASSFGTFYTF	TGTGCCAGCAGCTTTGGGACTTTCTACACCTTC
TRBV7-2	TRBJ2-7	NA	TRBD2	CASSLELAGHREYF	TGTGCCAGCAGCTTAGAACTAGCGGGGCATAGGGAGTACTTC
TRBV2	TRBJ1-2	NA	NA	CASSEQGPAYGYTF	TGTGCCAGCAGTGAACAGGGCCCAGCCTATGGCTACACCTTC
TRBV6-5	TRBJ1-2	NA	NA	CASSYSVGANYGYTF	TGTGCCAGCAGTTACTCCGTAGGGGCTAACTATGGCTACACCTTC
TRBV6-1	TRBJ1-2	NA	NA	CASRRRENYGYTF	TGTGCCAGCAGACGACGGGAAAACTATGGCTACACCTTC
TRBV19	TRBJ2-2	NA	TRBD1	CASTRQGMTGELFF	TGTGCCAGTACGAGACAGGGGATGACCGGGGAGCTGTTTTTT
TRBV5-4	TRBJ2-1	NA	TRBD1	CASSQGQGSYNEQFF	TGTGCCAGCAGCCAGGGACAGGGTTCCTACAATGAGCAGTTCTTC
TRBV9	TRBJ2-7	NA	NA	CASSPFWGNSYEQYF	TGTGCCAGCAGTCCTTTCTGGGGGAATTCCTACGAGCAGTACTTC
TRBV5-1	TRBJ2-3	NA	TRBD1	CASSLGHGPGTGGTDTQYF	TGCGCCAGCAGCTTGGGGCACGGACCCGGGACAGGAGGCACAGATACGCAGTATTTT
TRBV10-3	TRBJ2-5	NA	TRBD1	CASRQGAGETQYF	TGTGCCTCGCGACAGGGGGCGGGAGAGACCCAGTACTTC
TRBV29-1	TRBJ2-7	NA	NA	CSVGGPRFDEQYF	TGCAGCGTTGGGGGGCCCCGTTTTGACGAGCAGTACTTC
TRBV18	TRBJ1-1	NA	NA	CASSPLNTEAFF	TGTGCCAGCTCACCACTGAACACTGAAGCTTTCTTT
TRBV7-9	TRBJ2-7	NA	TRBD1	CASSLATGVGYEQYF	TGTGCCAGCAGCTTAGCGACAGGGGTGGGCTACGAGCAGTACTTC
TRBV7-6	TRBJ2-5	NA	TRBD2	CASSLLGLAGGSETQYF	TGTGCCAGCAGCTTACTTGGACTAGCGGGGGGGTCAGAGACCCAGTACTTC
TRBV6-5	TRBJ1-2	NA	NA	CASRTNTGHGYTF	TGTGCCAGCAGGACAAACACCGGGCATGGCTACACCTTC
TRBV7-2	TRBJ2-3	NA	TRBD2	CASSPPGGGTDTQYF	TGTGCCAGCAGCCCCCCGGGGGGGGGCACAGATACGCAGTATTTT
TRBV6-1	TRBJ1-1	NA	NA	CASSEAVRGGGYTEAFF	TGTGCCAGCAGTGAAGCGGTTAGGGGGGGCGGGTACACTGAAGCTTTCTTT
TRBV6-5	TRBJ1-6	NA	NA	CASTSVFANSPLHF	TGTGCCAGTACCTCCGTCTTCGCCAATTCACCCCTCCACTTT
TRBV5-1	TRBJ2-5	NA	TRBD2	CASSSGWGGGAETQYF	TGCGCCAGCAGCTCGGGCTGGGGCGGGGGGGCAGAGACCCAGTACTTC
TRBV5-6	TRBJ1-3	NA	NA	CASSLFSPPGNTIYF	TGTGCCAGCAGCTTGTTTTCGCCTCCTGGAAACACCATATATTTT
TRBV5-6	TRBJ2-3	NA	TRBD1	CASSFGDRETADTQYF	TGTGCCAGCAGCTTCGGGGACAGGGAAACGGCAGATACGCAGTATTTT